This T cell receptor beta chain was recorded in a study of T cells in Graves' hyperthyroidism and ophthalmopathy. Notes on the study in general: Blood held most thyroid clonotypes expanded above 0.001 frequency.

The sample holds a few counts of this clonotype. The antigen is unknown. The V segment lost 6 bases and the J segment 5 bases; nucleotides outside the gene matches: 2. The CDR3 covers 13 residues. In germline, CDR1 is LNHDA, CDR2 SQIVND (reference sequence). What was amplified from RNA transcripts were TCR beta CDR3 regions. The HTBI primer set was used in a first-round RT-PCR of the TCR CDR3. TCRdb independently ran MiXCR on the multiplex PCR reads; one entry per CDR3 protein. Of some 500,000 distinct CDR3 sequences listed, around 16% are singletons. This chain connects TRBV19 to TRBJ1-1, with 11 bases aligning to TRBD1. Sequences were obtained from blood. The source of this sequence is a woman aged 30 to 39 with Graves' ophthalmopathy. CDR3 sequence (DNA): TGTGCCAGTAGGGGACAGGGGGAAACTGAAGCTTTCTTT. Translated: CASRGQGETEAFF.